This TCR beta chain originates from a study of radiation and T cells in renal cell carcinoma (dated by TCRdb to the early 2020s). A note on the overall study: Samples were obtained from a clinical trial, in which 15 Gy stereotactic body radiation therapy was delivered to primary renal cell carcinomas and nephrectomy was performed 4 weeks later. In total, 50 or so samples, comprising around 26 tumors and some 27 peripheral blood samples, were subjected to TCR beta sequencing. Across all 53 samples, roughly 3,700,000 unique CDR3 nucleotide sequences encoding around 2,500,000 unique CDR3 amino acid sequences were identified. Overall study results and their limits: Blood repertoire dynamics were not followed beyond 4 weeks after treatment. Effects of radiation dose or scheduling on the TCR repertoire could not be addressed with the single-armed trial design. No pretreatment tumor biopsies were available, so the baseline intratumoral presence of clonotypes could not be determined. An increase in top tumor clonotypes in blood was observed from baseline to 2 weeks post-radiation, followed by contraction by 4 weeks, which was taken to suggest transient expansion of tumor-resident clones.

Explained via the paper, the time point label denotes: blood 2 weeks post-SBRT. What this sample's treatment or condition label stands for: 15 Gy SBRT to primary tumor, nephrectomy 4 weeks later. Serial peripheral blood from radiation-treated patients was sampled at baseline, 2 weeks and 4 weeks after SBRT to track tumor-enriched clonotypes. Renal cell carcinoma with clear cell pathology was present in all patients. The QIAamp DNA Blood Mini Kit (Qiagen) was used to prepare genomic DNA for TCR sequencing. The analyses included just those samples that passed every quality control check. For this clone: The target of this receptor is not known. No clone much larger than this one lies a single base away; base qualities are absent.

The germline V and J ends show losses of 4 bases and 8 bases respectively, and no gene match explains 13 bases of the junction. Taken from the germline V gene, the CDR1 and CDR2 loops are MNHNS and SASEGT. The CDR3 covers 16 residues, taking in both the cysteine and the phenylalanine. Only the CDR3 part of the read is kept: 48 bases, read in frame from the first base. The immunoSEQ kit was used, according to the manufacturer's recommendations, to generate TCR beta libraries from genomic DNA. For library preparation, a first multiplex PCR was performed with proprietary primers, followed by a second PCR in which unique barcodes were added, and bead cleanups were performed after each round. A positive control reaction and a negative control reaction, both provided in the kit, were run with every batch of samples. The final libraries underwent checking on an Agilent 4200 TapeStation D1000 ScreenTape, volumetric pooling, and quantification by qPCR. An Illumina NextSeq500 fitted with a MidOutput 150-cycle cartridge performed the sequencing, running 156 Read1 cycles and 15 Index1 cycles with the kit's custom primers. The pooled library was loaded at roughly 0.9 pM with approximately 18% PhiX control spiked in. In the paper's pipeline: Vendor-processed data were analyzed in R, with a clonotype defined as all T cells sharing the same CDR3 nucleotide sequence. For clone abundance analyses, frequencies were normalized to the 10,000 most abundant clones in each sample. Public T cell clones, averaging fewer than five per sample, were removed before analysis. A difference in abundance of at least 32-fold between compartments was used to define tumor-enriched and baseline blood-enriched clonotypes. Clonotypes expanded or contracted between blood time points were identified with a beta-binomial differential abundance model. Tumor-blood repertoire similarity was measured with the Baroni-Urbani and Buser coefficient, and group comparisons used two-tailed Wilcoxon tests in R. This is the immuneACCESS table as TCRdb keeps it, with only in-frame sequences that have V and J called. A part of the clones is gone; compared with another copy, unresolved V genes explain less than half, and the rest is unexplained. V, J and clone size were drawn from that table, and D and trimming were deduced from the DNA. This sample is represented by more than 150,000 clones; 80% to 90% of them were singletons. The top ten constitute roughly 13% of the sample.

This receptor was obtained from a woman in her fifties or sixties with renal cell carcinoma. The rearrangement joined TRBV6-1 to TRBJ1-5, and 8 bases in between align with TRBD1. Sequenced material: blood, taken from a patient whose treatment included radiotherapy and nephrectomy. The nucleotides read TGTGCCAGCAGTGTGAACAGGGGGGCAATACTGGAGCCCCAGCATTTT. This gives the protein CASSVNRGAILEPQHF.